The next 12 T cell receptor beta chains were all read from a single sample in a study of blood T cell repertoires in COVID-19. Libraries were prepared by immunoSEQ multiplex PCR; TCRdb keeps only in-frame clonotypes and omits some of them. The table lists 59,000 or so clones, roughly 80% of them singletons. What was sequenced was peripheral blood. The receptors originated from a woman in her forties or fifties with active or convalescent COVID-19.

The gene calls are TRBV4-1 and TRBJ2-7, with 9 positions matching TRBD1. The CDR3 contains 14 residues. With 5 bases clipped from V and 6 bases from J, the junction kept 8 bases outside the gene matches. Germline V lookup: CDR1 MGHRA, CDR2 YSYEKL. The CDR3 here is CASSFGGQGVEQYF. Written as DNA, the CDR3 is TGCGCCAGCAGCTTCGGGGGACAGGGTGTCGAGCAGTACTTC.

The chain carries TRBV7-9 and TRBJ2-5, with 8 bases aligning to TRBD1. Unmatched junction bases numbered 23, after V lost 6 bases and J lost 5 bases. The germline V gene has CDR1 SEHNR and CDR2 FQNEAQ (reference sequence). The CDR3 consists of 19 residues. The CDR3 sequence is CASRAGYRGTLDALETQYF. In DNA form, the CDR3 reads TGTGCCAGCAGGGCCGGGTACAGGGGGACCTTAGACGCTTTGGAGACCCAGTACTTC.

The V call is TRBV6-4, the J call TRBJ1-1, with 9 bases matching TRBD1. V lost 6 bases, J lost 5 bases, and 4 bases stayed unmatched. From germline, CDR1 is MRHNA and CDR2 SNTAGT. The CDR3 is 13 amino acids. CDR3: CASSRTGETEAFF. Here the CDR3 DNA reads TGTGCCAGCAGCAGGACAGGGGAGACTGAAGCTTTCTTT.

This clone was counted only a few times. The chain employs TRBV19 and TRBJ1-1; a weak D match, TRBD1 (5 bases). Germline CDR1 reads LNHDA; CDR2 reads SQIVND (reference sequence). Trimming stripped 8 bases from V and 1 base from J, with 14 bases between. The CDR3 is 14 residues long. For the CDR3, the DNA is TGTGCCAGTGGTCAGGGCTTTGGGAACACTGAAGCTTTCTTT. Translated, it gives CASGQGFGNTEAFF.

The chain combines TRBV5-6 with TRBJ2-5; 9 bases match TRBD2. Germline V gene sequence: CDR1 SGHDT, CDR2 YYEEEE. This CDR3 is built from 14 residues. J was trimmed by 5 bases and V by 4 bases; bases with no gene match: 6. CDR3 bases: TGTGCCAGCAGCACGGGACTAGCTACGGAGACCCAGTACTTC. The encoded protein is CASSTGLATETQYF.

The J gene is TRBJ2-7, the V gene TRBV14; 10 bases match TRBD1. Per the germline V gene, CDR1 is SGHDN and CDR2 is FVKESK. V shed 1 base and J 0 bases; nucleotides not matched to a gene: 0. This CDR3 is built from 15 residues. CDR3: CASSQGTGGSYEQYF. The CDR3, as DNA: TGTGCCAGCAGCCAAGGGACAGGGGGCTCCTACGAGCAGTACTTC.

The chain is built from TRBV11-2 and TRBJ2-7, with D tentatively TRBD1 (5 bases). Germline loops: CDR1 SGHAT, CDR2 FQNNGV. The V gene lost 1 base and the J gene lost 2 bases, with 9 bases spanning the gap. The CDR3 sequence is 14 residues long. In nucleotides, the CDR3 is TGTGCCAGCAGCTTAGGGGGCCCCACCTACGAGCAGTACTTC. This encodes CASSLGGPTYEQYF.

The V call is TRBV7-9, the J call TRBJ1-2; the D gene is possibly TRBD1 (5 bases). This CDR3 comprises 14 residues. Germline V gives CDR1 SEHNR, CDR2 FQNEAQ (reference sequence). Between the trimmed V and J ends, which lost 5 bases and 0 bases, there was a span of 10 bases. This CDR3 is CASSRDLANYGYTF. The CDR3 DNA reads as TGTGCCAGCAGCCGGGACTTAGCTAACTATGGCTACACCTTC.

This chain links TRBV10-3 with TRBJ1-4, with D maybe TRBD1 (5 bases). Trimming removed 0 bases at V and 1 base at J, with 6 bases between. The CDR3 runs to 15 residues. Germline V gene data show CDR1 as ENHRY and CDR2 as SYGVKD. The CDR3, as DNA: TGTGCCATCAGTGAGTCCGGGGGAACTAATGAAAAACTGTTTTTT. This codes for CAISESGGTNEKLFF.

V gene TRBV19 combines with J gene TRBJ2-7; TRBD2 matches 7 bases. The CDR3 is made up of 13 amino acids. Germline CDR1 is LNHDA and CDR2 is SQIVND (reference sequence). Trimming cost V 7 bases and J 2 bases; bases outside gene matches: 5. In DNA, the CDR3 is TGTGCCAGTACGGCGGGAGTGGCCTACGAGCAGTACTTC. Translated, it gives CASTAGVAYEQYF.

The chain combines TRBV2 with TRBJ1-1; TRBD1 matches 8 bases. The CDR3 loop spans 14 amino acids. Trimming removed 2 bases from V and 4 bases from J; junction bases left unmatched: 3. The germline CDR1 and CDR2 sequences are SNHLY and FYNNEI. As DNA, the CDR3 is TGTGCCAGCAGTGAACAGGGGGCGTTCACTGAAGCTTTCTTT. It codes for CASSEQGAFTEAFF.

The count of this clone is one. This chain uses TRBV10-3 with TRBJ1-4; TRBD1 might be the D (6 bases). The CDR3 length is 14 residues. V was shortened by 6 bases and J by 3 bases, with 11 bases between the two germline ends. The germline V gene encodes CDR1 ENHRY and CDR2 SYGVKD. The CDR3 DNA sequence: TGTGCCATCAGCACCCCAGGGGCTAATGAAAAACTGTTTTTT. It encodes CAISTPGANEKLFF.